The 18 T cell receptor beta chains below were found in one sample sequenced in a study of blood T cell repertoires in COVID-19. Only in-frame clones appear in the TCRdb table, and some are missing; sequencing was by immunoSEQ multiplex PCR. The sample includes tens of thousands of clones, around three quarters seen only once; the top ten take approximately 4.4%. Sequenced material: peripheral blood. The source is a woman aged 50 to 60 with acute or convalescent COVID-19.

The chain is built from TRBV6-5 and TRBJ1-2; TRBD1 is a possible D gene (6 bases). V lost 6 bases and J lost 0, with 14 bases in between. The germline gives CDR1 MNHEY, CDR2 SVGAGI. This CDR3 is built from 15 residues. The CDR3 nucleotides are TGTGCCAGCAGGTTACAGGGAGGGCCTAACTATGGCTACACCTTC. Translated: CASRLQGGPNYGYTF.

The chain links TRBV9 to TRBJ2-3; 12 bases line up with TRBD2. V lost 0 bases, J lost 11 bases, and 7 bases stayed unmatched. The CDR3 sequence is 15 residues long. Per germline, CDR1 SGDLS and CDR2 YYNGEE. This CDR3 reads CASSVEPSGGAGQYF. CDR3 DNA: TGTGCCAGCAGCGTAGAACCTAGCGGGGGGGCTGGGCAGTATTTT.

This chain links TRBV28 with TRBJ1-2; a weak D match, TRBD1 (6 bases). Germline V gene data show CDR1 as MDHEN and CDR2 as SYDVKM. The length of the CDR3 is 14 residues. V gave up 6 bases and J gave up 10 bases, with 21 bases separating them. The CDR3 DNA sequence: TGTGCCAGCAGCCTAACTCCGGGACAAGGAATCTACACCTTC. It translates to CASSLTPGQGIYTF.

The chain links TRBV9 to TRBJ1-3; 7 bases match TRBD1. The germline gives CDR1 SGDLS, CDR2 YYNGEE. V lost 4 bases, J lost 1 base, and 14 bases stayed unmatched. The CDR3 runs to 18 residues. The CDR3 region has the DNA TGTGCCAGCAGCCTAAGGGACAGTCAGTTTCTTTCTGGAAACACCATATATTTT. It specifies CASSLRDSQFLSGNTIYF.

J is TRBJ1-3 and V is TRBV18; TRBD1 matches 7 bases. CDR1 and CDR2 from the germline V gene are KGHSH and LQKENI. The CDR3 consists of 15 residues. Trimming at V came to 3 bases and at J to 2 bases, leaving 4 bases not matched to a gene. For the CDR3, the DNA is TGTGCCAGCTCACCGAAGGGGGCAACTGGAAACACCATATATTTT. Its translation is CASSPKGATGNTIYF.

The CDR3 protein is CASSVEGDYGYTF. The DNA for the CDR3 is TGTGCCAGCAGCGTAGAAGGGGACTATGGCTACACCTTC. The V gene is TRBV9, the J gene TRBJ1-2, with D maybe TRBD1 (5 bases). This CDR3 comprises 13 residues. V lost 0 bases and J 3 bases, leaving 6 bases between the germline ends. Germline CDR1 and CDR2: SGDLS and YYNGEE.

J is TRBJ2-2 and V is TRBV7-3, with 7 bases lining up with TRBD1. J gave up 4 bases and V 4 bases, and 6 bases lay outside the gene matches. The CDR3 consists of 15 residues. Germline CDR1 is SGHTA and CDR2 is FQGTGA. CDR3 sequence reads: CASSSSGTATGELFF. The DNA of the CDR3 is TGTGCCAGCAGCTCCTCCGGGACAGCCACCGGGGAGCTGTTTTTT.

The chain uses TRBV10-2 and TRBJ2-1; the match to TRBD2 covers 8 bases. V gave up 7 bases and J gave up 5 bases; unmatched junction bases: 7. CDR1 and CDR2 (germline): WSHSY, SAAADI. The CDR3 covers 14 residues. CDR3 region: CASNSGGPNNEQFF. The CDR3 DNA reads as TGCGCCAGCAACTCGGGGGGGCCGAACAATGAGCAGTTCTTC.

A few counts support this clone. V gene TRBV7-6 combines with J gene TRBJ2-2; TRBD2 matches at 8 bases. The CDR3 totals 16 residues. From germline, CDR1 is SGHVS and CDR2 FNYEAQ. V dropped 3 bases and J dropped 6; count of bases not matched to a gene: 9. This CDR3 reads CASSLAPGGLAGELFF. The CDR3 DNA reads TGTGCCAGCAGCTTGGCGCCGGGGGGGCTGGCCGGGGAGCTGTTTTTT.

This clone has a handful of counts. This chain connects TRBV30 to TRBJ1-1, with 7 bases aligning to TRBD1. After removal of 0 bases from V and 6 bases from J, the junction contained 7 bases not matched to a gene. The CDR3 contains 14 residues. Per the germline V gene, CDR1 is GTSNPN and CDR2 is SVGIG (reference sequence). Here the CDR3 DNA reads TGTGCCTGGAGTGTACGAGGGGGCAAGTCTGAAGCTTTCTTT. Protein sequence: CAWSVRGGKSEAFF. The full variable domain, completed using reference TRBV30 and TRBJ1-1, is SQTIHQWPATLVQPVGSPLSLECTVEGTSNPNLYWYRQAAGRGLQLLFYSVGIGQISSEVPQNLSASRPQDRQFILSSKKLLLSDSGFYLCAWSVRGGKSEAFFGQGTRLTVV.

The chain combines TRBV2 with TRBJ1-5, with no clear D. V gave up 3 bases and J gave up 4 bases, with 7 bases separating them. Germline CDR1 and CDR2: SNHLY and FYNNEI. This CDR3 is built from 13 residues. CDR3 DNA sequence: TGTGCCAGCAGTGACGACAAAAATCAGCCCCAGCATTTT. This sequence encodes CASSDDKNQPQHF.

The chain couples TRBV5-1 to TRBJ2-7, with D perhaps TRBD2 (6 bases). V lost 2 bases and J 0 bases, leaving 12 bases between the germline ends. Germline CDR1 and CDR2: SGHRS and YFSETQ. The CDR3 is 15 amino acids. The CDR3 is CASSLTSSSSYEQYF. For the CDR3, the DNA is TGCGCCAGCAGCTTAACTAGCTCAAGCTCCTACGAGCAGTACTTC.

The chain couples TRBV6-5 to TRBJ1-2; D possibly corresponds to TRBD1 (6 bases). The CDR3 runs 13 residues. Trimming removed 7 bases from V and 8 bases from J, with 17 bases in between. In germline, CDR1 is MNHEY, CDR2 SVGAGI. The chain's CDR3 is CASKKRDTRGYTF. In DNA form, the CDR3 reads TGTGCCAGCAAAAAGCGGGACACGCGGGGCTACACCTTC.

The J gene is TRBJ2-4, the V gene TRBV3-1 (or the pseudogene TRBV3-2); weak D call: TRBD1 (6 bases). V lost 4 bases to trimming and J lost 8 bases, with 15 bases between them. The V gene's germline CDR1 is LGHDT and CDR2 YNNKEL (reference sequence). The CDR3 runs 14 residues. The DNA for the CDR3 is TGTGCCAGCAGCCGAGGGACACCGAGGGACATTCAGTACTTC. Translating gives CASSRGTPRDIQYF.

This rearrangement joins TRBV28 to TRBJ2-5; 8 bases line up with TRBD1. From germline, CDR1 is MDHEN and CDR2 SYDVKM. V shed 6 bases and J 1 base; nucleotides not matched to a gene: 7. The CDR3 runs 15 residues. The CDR3 sequence: CASSPAGGRQETQYF. The CDR3 DNA is TGTGCCAGCAGCCCGGCAGGGGGCCGCCAAGAGACCCAGTACTTC.

V gene TRBV9 combines with J gene TRBJ2-3, with no clear D. Trimming removed 0 bases at V and 3 bases at J, with 11 bases between. The CDR3 covers 15 residues. Germline assignment: CDR1 SGDLS and CDR2 YYNGEE. CDR3 sequence (DNA): TGTGCCAGCAGCGTAGGGCCCCGATCAACAGATACGCAGTATTTT. This translates into CASSVGPRSTDTQYF.

The rearrangement uses TRBV6-6 and TRBJ1-1; no definite D call. The germline CDR1 and CDR2 sequences are MNHNY and SVGAGI (reference sequence). There are 15 residues in the CDR3. The V end lost 2 bases, the J end lost 0 bases, and 10 bases lay between the germline ends. This CDR3 is CASSYAQKMNTEAFF. The CDR3 coding sequence is TGTGCCAGCAGTTACGCTCAGAAGATGAACACTGAAGCTTTCTTT.

The J gene is TRBJ1-1, the V gene TRBV15; D is unresolved. CDR1 LNHNV and CDR2 YYDKDF come from the germline V gene (reference sequence). Deletions cut 6 bases from V and 6 bases from J, with 17 bases between. The CDR3 totals 14 residues. CDR3 loop: CATRPGVMGAEAFF. CDR3 nucleotide sequence: TGTGCCACCAGGCCGGGAGTAATGGGCGCTGAAGCTTTCTTT.